The clone carrying this T cell receptor beta chain has a handful of counts. What it binds is unknown. Researchers amplified the TCR beta CDR3 regions from RNA transcripts. Carried out on the TCR CDR3, a first-round RT-PCR used the HTBI primer set. Using its own MiXCR run on the multiplex PCR reads, TCRdb lists one record per CDR3 protein. The sample lists approximately 640,000 distinct CDR3 sequences, around 15% occurring once. An absence of ophthalmopathy progression within 18 months meant stable Graves' hyperthyroidism. The entry originates in a study of T cells in Graves' hyperthyroidism and ophthalmopathy. Study-wide findings and caveats: Ophthalmopathy onset followed model prediction by a median roughly 6.5 months.

Trimming left V 6 bases short and J 2 bases short, with 13 bases between. CDR3 size: 14 residues. Germline V gene sequence: CDR1 SNHLY, CDR2 FYNNEI. Sequencing input: blood. This chain uses TRBV2 with TRBJ2-5; D possibly corresponds to TRBD2 (6 bases). This receptor was obtained from a woman aged 25 to 39 with Graves' hyperthyroidism. CDR3 protein: CASRLKGGQETQYF. CDR3 coding DNA: TGTGCCAGCAGGTTGAAGGGAGGACAAGAGACCCAGTACTTC. The variable domain in full, completed from reference TRBV2 and TRBJ2-5, reads EPEVTQTPSHQVTQMGQEVILRCVPISNHLYFYWYRQILGQKVEFLVSFYNNEISEKSEIFDDQFSVERPDGSNFTLKIRSTKLEDSAMYFCASRLKGGQETQYFGPGTRLLVL.